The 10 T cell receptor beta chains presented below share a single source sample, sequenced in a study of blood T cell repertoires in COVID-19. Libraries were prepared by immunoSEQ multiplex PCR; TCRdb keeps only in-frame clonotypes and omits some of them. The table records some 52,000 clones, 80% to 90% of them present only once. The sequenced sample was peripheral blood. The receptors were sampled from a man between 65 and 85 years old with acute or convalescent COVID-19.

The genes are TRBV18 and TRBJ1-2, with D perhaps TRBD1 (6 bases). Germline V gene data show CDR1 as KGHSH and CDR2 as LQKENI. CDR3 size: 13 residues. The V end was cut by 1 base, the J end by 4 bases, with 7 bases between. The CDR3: CASSPLDSYGYTF. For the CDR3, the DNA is TGTGCCAGCTCACCACTGGACAGCTATGGCTACACCTTC. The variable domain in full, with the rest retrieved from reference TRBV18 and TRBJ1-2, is NAGVMQNPRHLVRRRGQEARLRCSPMKGHSHVYWYRQLPEEGLKFMVYLQKENIIDESGMPKERFSAEFPKEGPSILRIQQVVRGDSAAYFCASSPLDSYGYTFGSGTRLTVV.

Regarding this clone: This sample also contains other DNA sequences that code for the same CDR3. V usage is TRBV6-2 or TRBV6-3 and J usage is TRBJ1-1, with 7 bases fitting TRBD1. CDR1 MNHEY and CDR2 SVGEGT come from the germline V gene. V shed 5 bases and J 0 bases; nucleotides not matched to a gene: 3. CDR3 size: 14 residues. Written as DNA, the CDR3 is TGTGCCAGCAGTCGACAGGGTTTGAACACTGAAGCTTTCTTT. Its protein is CASSRQGLNTEAFF.

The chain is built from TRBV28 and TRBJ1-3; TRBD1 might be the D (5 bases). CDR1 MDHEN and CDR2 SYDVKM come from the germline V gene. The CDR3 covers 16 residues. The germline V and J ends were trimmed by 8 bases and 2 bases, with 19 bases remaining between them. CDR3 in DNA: TGTGCCAGCCAGCAGTTCTCCGGGGGGGCTGGAAACACCATATATTTT. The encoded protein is CASQQFSGGAGNTIYF. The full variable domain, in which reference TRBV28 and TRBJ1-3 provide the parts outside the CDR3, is DVKVTQSSRYLVKRTGEKVFLECVQDMDHENMFWYRQDPGLGLRLIYFSYDVKMKEKGDIPEGYSVSREKKERFSLILESASTNQTSMYLCASQQFSGGAGNTIYFGEGSWLTVV.

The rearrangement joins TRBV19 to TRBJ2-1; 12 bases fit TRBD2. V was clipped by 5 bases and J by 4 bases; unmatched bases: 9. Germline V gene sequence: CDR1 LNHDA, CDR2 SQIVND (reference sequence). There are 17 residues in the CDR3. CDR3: CASSSRTSGKRYNEQFF. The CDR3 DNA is TGTGCCAGTAGTTCTAGGACTAGCGGGAAAAGGTACAATGAGCAGTTCTTC.

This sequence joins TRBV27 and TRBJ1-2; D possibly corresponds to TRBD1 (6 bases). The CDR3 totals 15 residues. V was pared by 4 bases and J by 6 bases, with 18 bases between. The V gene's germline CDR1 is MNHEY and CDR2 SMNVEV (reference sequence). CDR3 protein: CASSSIGGAAHGYTF. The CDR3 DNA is TGTGCCAGCAGTTCCATAGGGGGGGCCGCCCATGGCTACACCTTC.

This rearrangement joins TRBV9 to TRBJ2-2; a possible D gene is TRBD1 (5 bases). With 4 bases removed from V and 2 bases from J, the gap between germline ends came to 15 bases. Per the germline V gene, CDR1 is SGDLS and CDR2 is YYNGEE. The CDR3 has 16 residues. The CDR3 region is CASSSPGRANTGELFF. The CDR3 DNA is TGTGCCAGCAGCTCTCCCGGCAGGGCTAACACCGGGGAGCTGTTTTTT.

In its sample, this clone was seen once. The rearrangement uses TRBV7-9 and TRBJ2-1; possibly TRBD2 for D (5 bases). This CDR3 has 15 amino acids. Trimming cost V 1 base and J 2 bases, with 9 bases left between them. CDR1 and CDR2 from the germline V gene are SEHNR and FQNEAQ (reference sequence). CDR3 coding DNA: TGTGCCAGCAGCTTAGGGCACGGGGCCTACAATGAGCAGTTCTTC. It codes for CASSLGHGAYNEQFF.

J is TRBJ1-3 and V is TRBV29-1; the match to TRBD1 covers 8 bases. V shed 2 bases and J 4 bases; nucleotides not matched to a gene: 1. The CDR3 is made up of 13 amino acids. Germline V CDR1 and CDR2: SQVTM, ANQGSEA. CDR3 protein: CSVERQGGNTIYF. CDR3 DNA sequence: TGCAGCGTTGAAAGACAGGGGGGAAACACCATATATTTT.

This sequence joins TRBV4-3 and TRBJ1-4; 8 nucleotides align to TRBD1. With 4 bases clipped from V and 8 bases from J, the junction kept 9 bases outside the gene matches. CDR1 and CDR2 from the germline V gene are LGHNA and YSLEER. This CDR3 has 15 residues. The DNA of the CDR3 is TGCGCCAGCAGCCCTGTGACAGGGGACGGGGAAAAACTGTTTTTT. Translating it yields CASSPVTGDGEKLFF.

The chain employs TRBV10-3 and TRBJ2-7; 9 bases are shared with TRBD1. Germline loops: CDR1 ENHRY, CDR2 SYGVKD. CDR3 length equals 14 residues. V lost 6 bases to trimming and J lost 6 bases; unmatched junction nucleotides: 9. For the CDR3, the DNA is TGTGCCATCAGCCAGAGGGACAGGGCAGCCGAGCAGTACGTC. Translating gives CAISQRDRAAEQYV.